The T cell receptor (beta chain) described here comes from a study of cytomegalovirus exposure and HLA in healthy donors. Whole-study results and caveats: Cytomegalovirus status was reportedly diagnosed by the classifier with high sensitivity and specificity.

A note on this clone: Its antigen remains unidentified.

V was shortened by 2 bases and J by 4 bases, with 14 bases between the two germline ends. The CDR3 is 15 residues long. Germline CDR1 and CDR2: WNHNN and SYGVQD (reference sequence). TCRdb's copy holds only in-frame clones and misses some; the assay was immunoSEQ multiplex PCR. This sample has approximately 200,000 clones, with 80% to 90% found just once. This clonotype originated in a woman in her thirties in good health and CMV-seronegative. J is TRBJ1-1 and V is TRBV10-1; D is uncertain. The sample was PBMCs. The CDR3 reads CASSERVAGSTEAFF. CDR3 sequence (DNA): TGCGCCAGCAGTGAGAGGGTCGCCGGGAGCACTGAAGCTTTCTTT.